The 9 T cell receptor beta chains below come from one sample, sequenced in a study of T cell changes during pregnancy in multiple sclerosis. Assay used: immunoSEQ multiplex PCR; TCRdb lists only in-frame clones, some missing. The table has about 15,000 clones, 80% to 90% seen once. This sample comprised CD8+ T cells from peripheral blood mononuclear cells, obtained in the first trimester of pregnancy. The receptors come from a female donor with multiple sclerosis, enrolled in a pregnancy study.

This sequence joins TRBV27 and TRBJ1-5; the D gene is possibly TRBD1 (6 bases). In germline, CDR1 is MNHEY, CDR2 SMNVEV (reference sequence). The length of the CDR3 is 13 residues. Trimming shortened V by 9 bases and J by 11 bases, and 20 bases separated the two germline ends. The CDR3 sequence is CASGTGSGMAQHF. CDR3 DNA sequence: TGTGCCAGTGGAACAGGGAGCGGGATGGCCCAGCATTTT.

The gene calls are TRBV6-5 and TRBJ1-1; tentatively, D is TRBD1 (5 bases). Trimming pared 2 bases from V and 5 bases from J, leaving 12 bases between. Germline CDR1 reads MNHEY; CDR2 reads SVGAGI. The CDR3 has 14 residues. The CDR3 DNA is TGTGCCAGCAGTTACGGGGGGGAGTTGACTGAAGCTTTCTTT. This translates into CASSYGGELTEAFF.

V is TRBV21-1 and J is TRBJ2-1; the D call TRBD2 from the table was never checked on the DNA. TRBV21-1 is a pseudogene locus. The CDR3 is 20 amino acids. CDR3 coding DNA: TGTGCCAGCAGCATCTCGGGACTAGCAGACCATAATAGCTCCTACAATGAGCAGTTCTTC. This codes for CASSISGLADHNSSYNEQFF.

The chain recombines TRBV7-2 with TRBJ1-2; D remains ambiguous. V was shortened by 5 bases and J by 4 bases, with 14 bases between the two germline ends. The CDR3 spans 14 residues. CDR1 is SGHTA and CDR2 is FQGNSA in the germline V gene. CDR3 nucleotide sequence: TGTGCCAGCAGCCCAGAGCCCAGGCTCTATGGCTACACCTTC. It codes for CASSPEPRLYGYTF.

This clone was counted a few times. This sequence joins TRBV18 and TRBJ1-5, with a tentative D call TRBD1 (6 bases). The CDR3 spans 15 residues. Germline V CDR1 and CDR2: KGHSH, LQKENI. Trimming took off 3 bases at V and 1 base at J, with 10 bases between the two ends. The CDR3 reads CASSPYRVSNQPQHF. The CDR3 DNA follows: TGTGCCAGCTCACCGTACAGGGTCAGCAATCAGCCCCAGCATTTT.

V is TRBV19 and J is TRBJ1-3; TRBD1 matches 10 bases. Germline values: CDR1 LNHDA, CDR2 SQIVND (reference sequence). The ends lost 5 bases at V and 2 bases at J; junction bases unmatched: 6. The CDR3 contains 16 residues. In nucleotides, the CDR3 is TGTGCCAGTAGTGGACGACAGGGGGCAACTGGAAACACCATATATTTT. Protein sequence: CASSGRQGATGNTIYF.

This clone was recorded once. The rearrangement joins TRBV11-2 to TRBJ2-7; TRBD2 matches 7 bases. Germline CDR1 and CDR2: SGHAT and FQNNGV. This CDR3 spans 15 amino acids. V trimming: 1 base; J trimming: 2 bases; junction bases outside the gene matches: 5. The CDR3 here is CASSLAGGGTYEQYF. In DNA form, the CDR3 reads TGTGCCAGCAGCTTAGCGGGCGGGGGAACCTACGAGCAGTACTTC.

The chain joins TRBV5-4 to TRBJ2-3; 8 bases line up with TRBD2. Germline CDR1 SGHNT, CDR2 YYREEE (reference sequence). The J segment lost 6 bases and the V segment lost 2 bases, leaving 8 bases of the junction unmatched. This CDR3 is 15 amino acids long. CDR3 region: CASSFLAGGLDTQYF. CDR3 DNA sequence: TGTGCCAGCAGCTTTCTGGCGGGGGGTCTGGATACGCAGTATTTT.

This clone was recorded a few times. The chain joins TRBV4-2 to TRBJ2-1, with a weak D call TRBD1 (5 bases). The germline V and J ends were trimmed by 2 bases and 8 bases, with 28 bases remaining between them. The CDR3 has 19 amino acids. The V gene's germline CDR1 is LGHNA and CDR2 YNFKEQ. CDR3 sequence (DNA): TGTGCCAGCAGCCAACCTACCCATCTGACCAAGGGGTTAGAGGATGAGCAGTTCTTC. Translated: CASSQPTHLTKGLEDEQFF.